Listed here is a single T cell receptor (beta chain). Its antigen is unknown. The data are from a study of cytomegalovirus exposure and HLA in healthy donors. Study outcomes and limitations: In a later analysis, common viral pathogens appeared linked to several of the most significant clusters.

The PCR contained 60 Vbeta and 13 Jbeta primers. The data were produced by immunoSEQ multiplex PCR, yet TCRdb's version contains in-frame clones alone and is incomplete. Of fewer than 200,000 clones in the sample, 82% are singletons; the top ten hold under 0.6%. The J segment lost 4 bases and the V segment lost 7 bases, leaving 5 bases of the junction unmatched. CDR1 and CDR2 (germline): MDHEN, SYDVKM. The CDR3 length is 13 residues. The TCR was taken from a woman aged 50 to 65 in good health and CMV-seronegative. The sample consisted of PBMCs. The chain combines TRBV28 with TRBJ1-2; 8 bases fit TRBD1. CDR3 coding DNA: TGTGCCAGCATGCGGCAGGGGGCCTATGGCTACACCTTC. Its protein is CASMRQGAYGYTF.